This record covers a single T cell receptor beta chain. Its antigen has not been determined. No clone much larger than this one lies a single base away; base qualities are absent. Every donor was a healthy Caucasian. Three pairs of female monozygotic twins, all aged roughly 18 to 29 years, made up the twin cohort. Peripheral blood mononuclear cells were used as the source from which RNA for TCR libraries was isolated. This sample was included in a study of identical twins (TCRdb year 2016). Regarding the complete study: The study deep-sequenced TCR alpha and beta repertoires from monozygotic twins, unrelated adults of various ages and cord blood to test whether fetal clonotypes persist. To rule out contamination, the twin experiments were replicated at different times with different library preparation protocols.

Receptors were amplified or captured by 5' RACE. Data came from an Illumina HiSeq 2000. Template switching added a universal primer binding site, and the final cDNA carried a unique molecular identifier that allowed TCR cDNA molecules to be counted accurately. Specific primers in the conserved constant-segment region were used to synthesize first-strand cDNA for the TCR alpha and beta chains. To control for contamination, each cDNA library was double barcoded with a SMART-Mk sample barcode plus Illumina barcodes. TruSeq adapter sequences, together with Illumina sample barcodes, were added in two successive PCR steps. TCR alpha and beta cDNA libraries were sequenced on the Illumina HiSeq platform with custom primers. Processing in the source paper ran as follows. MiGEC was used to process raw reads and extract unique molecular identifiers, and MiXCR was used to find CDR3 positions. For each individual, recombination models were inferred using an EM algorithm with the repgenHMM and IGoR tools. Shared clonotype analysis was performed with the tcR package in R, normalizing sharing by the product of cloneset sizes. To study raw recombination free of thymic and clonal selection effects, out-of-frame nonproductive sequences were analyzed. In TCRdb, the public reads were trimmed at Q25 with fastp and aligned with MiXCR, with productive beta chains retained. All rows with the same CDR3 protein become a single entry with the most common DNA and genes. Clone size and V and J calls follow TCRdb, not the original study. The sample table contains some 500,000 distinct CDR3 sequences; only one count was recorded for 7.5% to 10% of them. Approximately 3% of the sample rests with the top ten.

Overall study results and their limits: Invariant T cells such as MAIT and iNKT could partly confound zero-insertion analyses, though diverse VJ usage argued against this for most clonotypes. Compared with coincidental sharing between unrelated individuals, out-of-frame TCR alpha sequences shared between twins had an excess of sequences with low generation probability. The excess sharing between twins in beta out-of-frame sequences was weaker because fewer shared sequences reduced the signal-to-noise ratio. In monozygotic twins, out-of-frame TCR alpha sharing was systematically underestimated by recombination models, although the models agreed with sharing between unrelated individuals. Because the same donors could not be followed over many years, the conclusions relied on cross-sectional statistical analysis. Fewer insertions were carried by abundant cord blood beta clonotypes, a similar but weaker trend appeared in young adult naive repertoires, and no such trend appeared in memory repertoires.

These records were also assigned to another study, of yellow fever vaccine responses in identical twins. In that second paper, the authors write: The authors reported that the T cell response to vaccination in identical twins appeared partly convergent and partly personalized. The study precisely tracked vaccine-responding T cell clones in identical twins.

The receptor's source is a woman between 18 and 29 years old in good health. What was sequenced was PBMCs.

The DNA is as follows: TGCAGCGTTTTGTCAGATCTTAATGAGCAGTTCTTC. Translation gives CSVLSDLNEQFF. This receptor chain uses TRBV29-1 and TRBJ2-1; there is no confident call for the D gene. Sequences SQVTM (CDR1) and ANQGSEA (CDR2) are obtained from the germline V gene. V is pared back by 5 bases and J by 7 bases, with 12 bases lying between the germline termini. Its CDR3 holds 12 amino acids, cysteine through phenylalanine. Kept here is only the CDR3 DNA, which spans 36 bases and is read in frame from base 1.